The 30 T cell receptor beta chains below come from one sample, sequenced in a study of Ad26.COV2.S vaccination and SARS-CoV-2 variants. Treatment meaning: some 20 received Ad26.COV2.S at low or high dose, single or two shots; about 5 received placebo; per-sample allocation not given. After the first vaccine or placebo injection, samples were drawn on day 63. The data were produced by immunoSEQ multiplex PCR, yet TCRdb's version contains in-frame clones alone and is incomplete. Here the sample spans about 440,000 clones, roughly 91% being singletons. The specimen was peripheral blood, collected in a trial of Ad26.COV2.S vaccine versus placebo. These receptors were taken from a person aged 18-65 years who received the Ad26.COV2.S COVID-19 vaccine or a placebo.

The chain couples TRBV10-3 to TRBJ2-3; perhaps TRBD1 as D (6 bases). The germline V gene has CDR1 ENHRY and CDR2 SYGVKD. The CDR3 is made up of 13 amino acids. V was cut by 4 bases and J by 4 bases, with 9 bases left in between. The CDR3, as DNA: TGTGCCATCAGTGGGACAGCCCCAGATACGCAGTATTTT. It specifies CAISGTAPDTQYF.

This clone has a single count. V gene TRBV2 combines with J gene TRBJ2-5; D is uncertain. Germline assignment: CDR1 SNHLY and CDR2 FYNNEI. The length of the CDR3 is 15 residues. V was shortened by 3 bases and J by 0 bases, with 11 bases between the two germline ends. The CDR3 DNA reads TGTGCCAGCAGTGATGGCCCCAGCGACCAAGAGACCCAGTACTTC. It yields the protein CASSDGPSDQETQYF.

This clone was observed a single time. This chain connects TRBV3-1 (or the pseudogene TRBV3-2) to TRBJ2-7; TRBD2 is a possible D gene (5 bases). Per germline, CDR1 LGHDT and CDR2 YNNKEL (reference sequence). The V end lost 1 base, the J end lost 2 bases, and 9 bases lay between the germline ends. CDR3 length: 14 amino acids. The CDR3 protein is CASSQVPGTYEQYF. The CDR3 DNA reads as TGTGCCAGCAGCCAAGTTCCGGGAACCTACGAGCAGTACTTC.

This chain connects TRBV6-5 to TRBJ1-2; 7 positions match TRBD1. After removal of 6 bases from V and 7 bases from J, the junction contained 8 bases not matched to a gene. The germline gives CDR1 MNHEY, CDR2 SVGAGI. The CDR3 sequence is 13 residues long. The CDR3 DNA reads as TGTGCCAGCAGGAGGGACAGTACTAGTGGCTACACCTTC. Translation: CASRRDSTSGYTF.

The gene calls are TRBV28 and TRBJ1-1; TRBD1 matches 7 bases. Per the germline V gene, CDR1 is MDHEN and CDR2 is SYDVKM. The CDR3 loop spans 14 amino acids. V gave up 6 bases and J gave up 1 base; unmatched junction bases: 5. Here the CDR3 DNA reads TGTGCCAGCAGCTCCGGGACAGAGAACACTGAAGCTTTCTTT. Protein product: CASSSGTENTEAFF.

This sequence joins TRBV7-9 and TRBJ2-1; no definite D call. CDR3 length: 15 residues. V lost 4 bases, J lost 1 base, and 11 bases lay in between. The germline gives CDR1 SEHNR, CDR2 FQNEAQ (reference sequence). DNA for the CDR3: TGTGCCAGCAGCTCAAGACTGGGATCCTACAATGAGCAGTTCTTC. Amino acids: CASSSRLGSYNEQFF.

The chain uses TRBV24-1 and TRBJ2-2; no definite D call. V lost 9 bases and J 1 base, leaving 11 bases between the germline ends. The CDR3 is 14 residues long. Germline assignment: CDR1 KGHDR and CDR2 SFDVKD. CDR3 coding DNA: TGTGCCACCTCAGTTGCCATGAACACCGGGGAGCTGTTTTTT. It yields the protein CATSVAMNTGELFF.

The rearrangement joins TRBV10-3 to TRBJ2-7; perhaps TRBD1 as D (5 bases). The ends were cut back, 8 bases at V and 5 bases at J, with 10 bases in the middle. Germline CDR1 ENHRY, CDR2 SYGVKD. The CDR3 loop spans 11 amino acids. The CDR3 region is CAIGREDEQYF. The CDR3 DNA follows: TGTGCCATCGGCAGGGAAGACGAGCAGTACTTC.

The V and J genes are TRBV7-8 and TRBJ2-1, with 9 bases aligning to TRBD2. Per germline, CDR1 SGHVS and CDR2 FQNEAQ. J lost 2 bases, V lost 6 bases, and 5 bases had no gene match. There are 15 residues in the CDR3. Here the CDR3 DNA reads TGTGCCAGCAGTCGATTAGCGGGGGCCTACAATGAGCAGTTCTTC. Translating it yields CASSRLAGAYNEQFF.

The V gene is TRBV6-5, the J gene TRBJ2-7; no reliable D call. The CDR3 loop spans 15 amino acids. Trimming removed 4 bases at V and 1 base at J, with 14 bases between. Germline lookup yields CDR1 MNHEY and CDR2 SVGAGI. CDR3 nucleotide sequence: TGTGCCAGCAGTTCGAGACAAATTCTTTCCTACGAGCAGTACTTC. Encoded protein: CASSSRQILSYEQYF.

V usage is TRBV24-1 and J usage is TRBJ2-5; TRBD1 might be the D (6 bases). With 1 base removed from V and 5 bases from J, the gap between germline ends came to 16 bases. Looked up from germline, CDR1 is KGHDR and CDR2 is SFDVKD. The CDR3 totals 16 residues. This chain's CDR3 is CATSDLSDSGRETQYF. The DNA for the CDR3 is TGTGCCACCAGTGATTTATCGGACAGTGGTCGGGAGACCCAGTACTTC.

A note on this clone: The same CDR3 can be traced to other DNA sequences in this sample. V is TRBV20-1 and J is TRBJ2-5; D uncertain. V lost 1 base and J 2 bases, leaving 2 bases between the germline ends. CDR3 length equals 11 residues. Per the germline V gene, CDR1 is DFQATT and CDR2 is SNEGSKA (reference sequence). CDR3 DNA: TGCAGTGCTAGAGCTCAAGAGACCCAGTACTTC. Translated: CSARAQETQYF.

The CDR3: CASSPNPLAGAYNEQFF. The DNA of the CDR3 is TGTGCCAGTAGTCCGAACCCACTAGCGGGAGCCTACAATGAGCAGTTCTTC. The V call is TRBV19, the J call TRBJ2-1; TRBD2 agrees at 11 bases. CDR3 length: 17 amino acids. The V gene end was trimmed by 5 bases and the J gene end by 2 bases; junction bases not matched to a gene: 8. Germline loops: CDR1 LNHDA, CDR2 SQIVND (reference sequence).

Note on this clone: The sample contains more than one DNA sequence encoding this CDR3. The chain couples TRBV18 to TRBJ2-7; TRBD2 agrees at 12 bases. V trimming: 6 bases; J trimming: 6 bases; junction bases outside the gene matches: 3. Looked up from germline, CDR1 is KGHSH and CDR2 is LQKENI. This CDR3 is 13 amino acids long. CDR3 residues: CASSPGLAGEQYF. The CDR3 region has the DNA TGTGCCAGCTCTCCGGGACTAGCGGGCGAGCAGTACTTC.

The chain joins TRBV27 to TRBJ2-7; D is undetermined. The germline V and J ends were trimmed by 4 bases and 0 bases, with 7 bases remaining between them. The CDR3 extends over 13 amino acids. Germline-derived CDR1 and CDR2 are MNHEY and SMNVEV (reference sequence). CDR3 loop: CASSSPSSYEQYF. The CDR3 nucleotides are TGTGCCAGCAGTTCTCCTAGCTCCTACGAGCAGTACTTC.

The gene calls are TRBV18 and TRBJ2-7, with 12 bases matching TRBD2. Germline CDR1 is KGHSH and CDR2 is LQKENI. The CDR3 is 17 amino acids. V shed 3 bases, J shed 6 bases, and the junction held 12 bases outside the gene matches. For the CDR3, the DNA is TGTGCCAGCTCACCTTATCAGCTAGCGGGAGGGATGGGCGAGCAGTACTTC. It specifies CASSPYQLAGGMGEQYF.

This clone showed up just once. V and J are TRBV19 and TRBJ1-5, with D perhaps TRBD1 (5 bases). V gave up 4 bases and J gave up 4 bases, with 11 bases separating them. The CDR3 has 14 residues. Germline CDR1 reads LNHDA; CDR2 reads SQIVND (reference sequence). CDR3 nucleotides: TGTGCCAGTAGTACAGGGATCGGTAATCAGCCCCAGCATTTT. It is translated as CASSTGIGNQPQHF.

V usage is TRBV25-1 and J usage is TRBJ1-4; D is uncertain. V lost 2 bases, J lost 7 bases, and 11 bases lay in between. The CDR3 contains 14 residues. Germline CDR1 reads MGHDK; CDR2 reads SYGVNS. CDR3 DNA sequence: TGTGCCAGCAGTGAAGAGACCGCTGCTGAAAAACTGTTTTTT. Amino acids: CASSEETAAEKLFF.

The rearrangement links TRBV28 to TRBJ1-4; D remains ambiguous. Germline CDR1 reads MDHEN; CDR2 reads SYDVKM. The CDR3 covers 15 residues. Between the trimmed V and J ends, which lost 4 bases and 7 bases, there was a span of 16 bases. This CDR3 reads CASSSPSGPFEKLFF. CDR3 DNA sequence: TGTGCCAGCAGTTCTCCCTCCGGGCCTTTTGAAAAACTGTTTTTT.

The rearrangement joins TRBV6-5 to TRBJ1-2; tentative D call: TRBD1 (6 bases). The germline gives CDR1 MNHEY, CDR2 SVGAGI. The CDR3 consists of 13 residues. V was cut by 6 bases and J by 4 bases, with 12 bases left in between. CDR3 residues: CASRTDRLYGYTF. In nucleotides, the CDR3 is TGTGCCAGCAGAACTGACAGGCTCTATGGCTACACCTTC.

V is TRBV10-3 and J is TRBJ1-4; possible D gene TRBD1, 6 bases. The length of the CDR3 is 11 residues. CDR1 ENHRY and CDR2 SYGVKD come from the germline V gene. V dropped 10 bases and J dropped 8 bases, with 11 bases sitting between them. For the CDR3, the DNA is TGTGCCAGCAGGGGCAAGGAAAAACTGTTTTTT. It codes for CASRGKEKLFF.

The chain joins TRBV28 to TRBJ1-2; D not certain. Germline lookup yields CDR1 MDHEN and CDR2 SYDVKM. The germline V and J ends were trimmed by 5 bases and 2 bases, with 9 bases remaining between them. This CDR3 has 13 residues. The CDR3 region is CASSPHLNYGYTF. The CDR3 nucleotides read TGTGCCAGCAGTCCTCACTTAAACTATGGCTACACCTTC.

This chain links TRBV5-4 with TRBJ2-2; 12 bases line up with TRBD1. Germline V gene sequence: CDR1 SGHNT, CDR2 YYREEE (reference sequence). The V gene end was trimmed by 6 bases and the J gene end by 6 bases; junction bases not matched to a gene: 6. The CDR3 totals 15 residues. The CDR3 bases are TGTGCCAGCAACTCTGGGACAGGGGGCTCCGGGGAGCTGTTTTTT. It translates to CASNSGTGGSGELFF.

The sample holds one count of this clone. V usage is TRBV10-3 and J usage is TRBJ1-3; TRBD1 is a possible D gene (6 bases). CDR1 and CDR2 from the germline V gene are ENHRY and SYGVKD. This CDR3 comprises 13 residues. V lost 4 bases, J lost 4 bases, and 8 bases lay in between. The CDR3 coding sequence is TGTGCCATCAGTGGGGACATCGGAAACACCATATATTTT. This codes for CAISGDIGNTIYF.

The chain is built from TRBV28 and TRBJ2-7; D is uncertain. The germline CDR1 and CDR2 sequences are MDHEN and SYDVKM. This CDR3 contains 14 residues. Between the trimmed V and J ends, which lost 2 bases and 3 bases, there was a span of 11 bases. The CDR3 DNA sequence: TGTGCCAGCAGTTTAAGTCCAGGTTACTACGAGCAGTACTTC. It specifies CASSLSPGYYEQYF.

This sequence joins TRBV19 and TRBJ2-1, with D perhaps matching TRBD1 (5 bases). Trimming shortened V by 6 bases and J by 8 bases, and 8 bases separated the two germline ends. The CDR3 covers 11 residues. Germline V CDR1 and CDR2: LNHDA, SQIVND (reference sequence). CDR3 amino acids: CASRSGYEQFF. CDR3 DNA: TGTGCCAGTAGATCAGGGTATGAGCAGTTCTTC.

In DNA, the CDR3 is TGTGCCAGCAGTTTAGTGGGGGTGGGCTACGAGCAGTACTTC. This codes for CASSLVGVGYEQYF. V and J are TRBV27 and TRBJ2-7, with D perhaps being TRBD1 or TRBD2 (5 bases each). V gave up 2 bases and J gave up 3 bases, with 11 bases separating them. From germline, CDR1 is MNHEY and CDR2 SMNVEV (reference sequence). The CDR3 consists of 14 residues.

This chain joins TRBV7-2 and TRBJ2-3, with 9 nucleotides matching TRBD2. The germline V gene encodes CDR1 SGHTA and CDR2 FQGNSA. Trimming took 3 bases from V and 4 from J; bases not matched to a gene: 5. The CDR3 spans 15 residues. The CDR3 DNA follows: TGTGCCAGCAGCTTGTCGGGACTAGCATCAGATACGCAGTATTTT. Its protein is CASSLSGLASDTQYF.

The CDR3 reads CASSLVSSGLRRSTDTQYF. In nucleotides, the CDR3 is TGTGCCAGCAGCTTAGTCTCGTCGGGGTTGCGGCGGAGCACAGATACGCAGTATTTT. The chain uses TRBV7-9 and TRBJ2-3, with TRBD2 as a possible D gene (5 bases). Germline V gene data show CDR1 as SEHNR and CDR2 as FQNEAQ (reference sequence). The CDR3 length is 19 residues. Trimming shortened V by 1 base and J by 0 bases, and 20 bases separated the two germline ends. Looking up the rest from reference TRBV7-9 and TRBJ2-3 gives the full variable domain: DTGVSQNPRHKITKRGQNVTFRCDPISEHNRLYWYRQTLGQGPEFLTYFQNEAQLEKSRLLSDRFSAERPKGSFSTLEIQRTEQGDSAMYLCASSLVSSGLRRSTDTQYFGPGTRLTVL.

The CDR3 loop reads CASSLRTAKAFF. DNA of the CDR3: TGTGCCAGCAGCCTCCGGACAGCTAAAGCTTTCTTT. The chain recombines TRBV7-2 with TRBJ1-1; D might be TRBD1 (6 bases). This CDR3 is built from 12 residues. The germline CDR1 and CDR2 sequences are SGHTA and FQGNSA. Trimming left V 5 bases short and J 9 bases short, with 13 bases between. Full variable domain (remainder filled in from reference TRBV7-2 and TRBJ1-1): GAGVSQSPSNKVTEKGKDVELRCDPISGHTALYWYRQSLGQGLEFLIYFQGNSAPDKSGLPSDRFSAERTGGSVSTLTIQRTQQEDSAVYLCASSLRTAKAFFGQGTRLTVV.